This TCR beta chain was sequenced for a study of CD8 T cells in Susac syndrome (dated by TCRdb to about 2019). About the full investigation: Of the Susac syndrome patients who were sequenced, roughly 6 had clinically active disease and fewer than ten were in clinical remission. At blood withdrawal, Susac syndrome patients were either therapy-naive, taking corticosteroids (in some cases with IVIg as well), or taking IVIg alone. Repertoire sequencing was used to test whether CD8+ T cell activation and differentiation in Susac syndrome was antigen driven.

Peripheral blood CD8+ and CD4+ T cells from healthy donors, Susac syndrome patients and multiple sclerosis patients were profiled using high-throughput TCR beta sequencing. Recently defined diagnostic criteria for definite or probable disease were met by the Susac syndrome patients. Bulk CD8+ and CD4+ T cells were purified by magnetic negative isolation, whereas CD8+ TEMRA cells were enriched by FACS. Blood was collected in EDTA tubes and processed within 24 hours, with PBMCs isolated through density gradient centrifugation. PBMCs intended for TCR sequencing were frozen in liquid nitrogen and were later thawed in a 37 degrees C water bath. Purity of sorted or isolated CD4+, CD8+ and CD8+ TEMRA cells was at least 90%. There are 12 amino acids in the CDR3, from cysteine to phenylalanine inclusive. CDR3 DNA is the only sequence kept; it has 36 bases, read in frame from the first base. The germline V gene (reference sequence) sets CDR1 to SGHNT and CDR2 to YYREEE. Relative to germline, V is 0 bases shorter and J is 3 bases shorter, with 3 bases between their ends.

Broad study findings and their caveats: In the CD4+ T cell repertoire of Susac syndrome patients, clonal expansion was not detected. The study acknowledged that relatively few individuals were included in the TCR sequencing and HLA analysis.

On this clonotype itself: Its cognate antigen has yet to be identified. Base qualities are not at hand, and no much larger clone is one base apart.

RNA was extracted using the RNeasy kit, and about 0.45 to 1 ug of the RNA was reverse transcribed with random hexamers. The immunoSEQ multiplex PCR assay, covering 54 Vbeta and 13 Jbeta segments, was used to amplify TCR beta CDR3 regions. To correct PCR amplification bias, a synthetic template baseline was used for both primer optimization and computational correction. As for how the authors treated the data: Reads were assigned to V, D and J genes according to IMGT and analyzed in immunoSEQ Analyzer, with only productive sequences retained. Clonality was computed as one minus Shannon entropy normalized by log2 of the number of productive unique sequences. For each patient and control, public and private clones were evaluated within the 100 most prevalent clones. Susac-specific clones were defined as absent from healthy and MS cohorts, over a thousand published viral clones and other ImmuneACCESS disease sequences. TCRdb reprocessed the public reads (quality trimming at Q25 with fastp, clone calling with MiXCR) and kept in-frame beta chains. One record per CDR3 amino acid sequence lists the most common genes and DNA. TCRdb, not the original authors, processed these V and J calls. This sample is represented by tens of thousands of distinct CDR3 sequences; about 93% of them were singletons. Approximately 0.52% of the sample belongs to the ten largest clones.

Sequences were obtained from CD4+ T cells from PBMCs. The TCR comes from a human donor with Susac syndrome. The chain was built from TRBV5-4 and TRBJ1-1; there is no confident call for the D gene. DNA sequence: TGTGCCAGCAGCTTGGGGGACACTGAAGCTTTCTTT. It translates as CASSLGDTEAFF. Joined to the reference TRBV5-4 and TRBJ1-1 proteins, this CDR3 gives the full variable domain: ETGVTQSPTHLIKTRGQQVTLRCSSQSGHNTVSWYQQALGQGPQFIFQYYREEENGRGNFPPRFSGLQFPNYSSELNVNALELDDSALYLCASSLGDTEAFFGQGTRLTVV.